Listed below are T cell receptor beta chains from one sample, sequenced in a study of a mutant IDH1 vaccine in newly diagnosed glioma. Their antigens remain unidentified. TCRdb keeps only in-frame clones here, not all; method: immunoSEQ multiplex PCR. The sample contains roughly 30,000 clones, around 83% of which appear only once. The specimen comprised PBMCs, sampled from a glioma patient whose treatment included an IDH1 peptide vaccine. The source of these receptors is a man younger than 40 with glioma. Each CDR3 is given with its conserved first and last residue. A D gene is named only where the DNA matches it firmly. Size values are once, few and many counts, or a class for expanded clones, and some rows have none.

V: TRBV2
J: TRBJ2-2
size: once
D: TRBD2
DNA: TGTGCCAGCAGTGAACCCAACGACCTAGCGGGAGGACGGGGCACCGGGGAGCTGTTTTTT
CDR3: CASSEPNDLAGGRGTGELFF

V: TRBV5-1
J: TRBJ1-3
size: .
D: .
DNA: TGCGCCAGCAGCTTGACAGAGTCTGGAAACACCATATATTTT
CDR3: CASSLTESGNTIYF

V: TRBV10-1
J: TRBJ2-7
size: .
D: .
DNA: TGCGCCAGCAGTGAGTCCCCACCTAGGGAGCAGTACTTC
CDR3: CASSESPPREQYF

V: TRBV5-5
J: TRBJ2-7
size: once
D: .
DNA: TGTGCCAGCAGCTTGCGTCCGAACTACGAGCAGTACTTC
CDR3: CASSLRPNYEQYF

V: TRBV4-1
J: TRBJ2-7
size: .
D: .
DNA: TGCGCCAGCAGCCAAGATCGATTGTTCCACGAGCAGTACTTC
CDR3: CASSQDRLFHEQYF

V: TRBV6-1
J: TRBJ1-1
size: once
D: .
DNA: TGTGCCAGCAGTGAAGTGGGGGCCCGGGGAGCTTTCTTT
CDR3: CASSEVGARGAFF

V: TRBV6-5
J: TRBJ2-7
size: .
D: .
DNA: TGTGCCAGCAGCGCCGCCCGGGGCTCCTACGAGCAGTACTTC
CDR3: CASSAARGSYEQYF

V: TRBV10-3
J: TRBJ2-2
size: .
D: .
DNA: TGTGCCATCAGTGGGGGGACACAGACCGGGGAGCTGTTTTTT
CDR3: CAISGGTQTGELFF

V: TRBV5-6
J: TRBJ1-1
size: .
D: TRBD1
DNA: TGTGCCAGCAGCCTGACAGGGGGGGGAGCTTTCTTT
CDR3: CASSLTGGGAFF

V: TRBV2
J: TRBJ2-7
size: .
D: TRBD1
DNA: TGTGCCAGCAGTGAAGAGCAGGGGGCAGGCGAGCAGTACTTC
CDR3: CASSEEQGAGEQYF

V: TRBV9
J: TRBJ1-2
size: .
D: .
DNA: TGTGCCAGCAGCGTGTCAGGGTCGGGAGCTAACTATGGCTACACCTTC
CDR3: CASSVSGSGANYGYTF

V: TRBV4-1
J: TRBJ1-5
size: few
D: .
DNA: TGCGCCAGCAGCCAAGATGACTCATGGCGCAATCAGCCCCAGCATTTT
CDR3: CASSQDDSWRNQPQHF

V: TRBV19
J: TRBJ1-2
size: .
D: .
DNA: TGTGCCAGTAGTATAGGGCTGGAGTATGGCTACACCTTC
CDR3: CASSIGLEYGYTF

V: TRBV18
J: TRBJ2-3
size: .
D: TRBD2
DNA: TGTGCCAGCTCACCTTTACTAGCGGGAGGAGGAACGGATACGCAGTATTTT
CDR3: CASSPLLAGGGTDTQYF

V: TRBV7-9
J: TRBJ1-1
size: .
D: .
DNA: TGTGCCAGCAGCTTAGGACCCGCCACGGAGGAAGCTTTCTTT
CDR3: CASSLGPATEEAFF

V: TRBV18
J: TRBJ2-5
size: .
D: TRBD2
DNA: TGTGCCAGCTCACCAAGCGGGAGAAGGGAGACCCAGTACTTC
CDR3: CASSPSGRRETQYF

V: TRBV5-4
J: TRBJ2-5
size: .
D: .
DNA: TGTGCCAGCAGCTTGGCCTATAGGGAGACCCAGTACTTC
CDR3: CASSLAYRETQYF

V: TRBV21-1
J: TRBJ2-1
size: .
D: .
DNA: TGTGCCAGCAGCACCTACCAGGGGCCCCCCCCTCACAATGAGCAGTTCTTC
CDR3: CASSTYQGPPPHNEQFF

V: TRBV6-1
J: TRBJ2-5
size: .
D: TRBD2
DNA: TGTGCCAGCAGTGGTGAACTAGCGGGGGGTACAGAGACCCAGTACTTC
CDR3: CASSGELAGGTETQYF

V: TRBV28
J: TRBJ2-3
size: once
D: .
DNA: TGTGCCAGCAGTTTAATTCGGGACTCGTACACAGATACGCAGTATTTT
CDR3: CASSLIRDSYTDTQYF

V: TRBV2
J: TRBJ1-6
size: few
D: .
DNA: TGTGCCAGCAGTGAAAGCGACAGGCGGTCCTATAATTCACCCCTCCACTTT
CDR3: CASSESDRRSYNSPLHF

V: TRBV4-1
J: TRBJ1-5
size: .
D: .
DNA: TGCGCCAGCAGCCAAGGGGGGCGGCCCCAGCATTTT
CDR3: CASSQGGRPQHF

V: TRBV5-1
J: TRBJ2-1
size: .
D: TRBD2
DNA: TGCGCCAGCAGCTTGGAGCGGGGGGGCTCCTACAATGAGCAGTTCTTC
CDR3: CASSLERGGSYNEQFF

V: TRBV2
J: TRBJ1-1
size: .
D: .
DNA: TGTGCCAGCAGTACAAAACAGGGTAGCCTTATGAACACTGAAGCTTTCTTT
CDR3: CASSTKQGSLMNTEAFF

V: TRBV4-3
J: TRBJ2-2
size: .
D: .
DNA: TGCGCCAGCAGCAAGGCCCTAGCGTTAGTCGGGGAGCTGTTTTTT
CDR3: CASSKALALVGELFF

V: TRBV30
J: TRBJ2-1
size: .
D: TRBD1
DNA: TGTGCCTGGAGTGTTGGACAGGGATACAATGAGCAGTTCTTC
CDR3: CAWSVGQGYNEQFF

V: TRBV5-6
J: TRBJ2-3
size: .
D: TRBD2
DNA: TGTGCCAGCAGCGATAGCGGGGGTGCAGATACGCAGTATTTT
CDR3: CASSDSGGADTQYF

V: TRBV2
J: TRBJ1-2
size: once
D: TRBD1
DNA: TGTGCCAGCAGATGGGACAGGGCAGCTCCTATCGGCTATGGCTACACCTTC
CDR3: CASRWDRAAPIGYGYTF

V: TRBV11-2
J: TRBJ1-1
size: .
D: .
DNA: TGTGCCAGCAGCCAGAAGGGAAGGGAAGCTTTCTTT
CDR3: CASSQKGREAFF